This is a list of T cell receptor beta chains from one sample in a study of cytomegalovirus exposure and HLA in healthy donors. Produced via immunoSEQ multiplex PCR; TCRdb's table is partial and in-frame only. The sample has some 150,000 clones, about four fifths seen once. The sample taken for sequencing was PBMCs. All receptors come from a woman in her fifties or sixties in good health and CMV-seronegative. The CDR3 runs from the conserved cysteine through the conserved F or W. A D gene is named only where the DNA matches it firmly. For some rows the clone size is stated as once, few or many, or as a class when expanded; others skip it.

clone size	J gene	D gene	CDR3 length	V gene	CDR3 protein	CDR3 DNA
-	TRBJ2-6	-	17	TRBV7-9	CASSPNLGARGANVLTF	TGTGCCAGCAGCCCAAACCTGGGGGCGCGGGGGGCCAACGTCCTGACTTTC
-	TRBJ1-2	TRBD1	14	TRBV29-1	CSVDPGTGDYGYTF	TGCAGCGTTGACCCCGGGACAGGGGACTATGGCTACACCTTC
-	TRBJ2-2	-	14	TRBV14	CASKEDLVTGELFF	TGTGCCAGCAAAGAGGACTTAGTCACCGGGGAGCTGTTTTTT
few	TRBJ1-3	TRBD1	18	TRBV9	CASSVSSNPGQTGNTIYF	TGTGCCAGCAGCGTGTCGAGTAATCCGGGACAGACTGGAAACACCATATATTTT
-	TRBJ2-7	-	15	TRBV11-3	CASSFQGGARDEQYF	TGTGCCAGCAGCTTTCAGGGGGGCGCGAGAGACGAGCAGTACTTC
-	TRBJ2-5	TRBD1	13	TRBV11-2	CASSWDSQETQYF	TGTGCCAGCAGTTGGGACAGCCAAGAGACCCAGTACTTC
-	TRBJ1-4	TRBD1	16	TRBV7-9	CASSLASGQGGEKLFF	TGTGCCAGCAGCTTAGCTTCGGGACAGGGTGGGGAAAAACTGTTTTTT
-	TRBJ2-2	TRBD1	15	TRBV11-1	CASSESGQGAGELFF	TGTGCCAGCAGCGAAAGCGGACAGGGTGCCGGGGAGCTGTTTTTT
-	TRBJ2-1	-	14	TRBV6-1	CASSELSSYNEQFF	TGTGCCAGCAGTGAACTGAGCTCCTACAATGAGCAGTTCTTC
-	TRBJ2-1	TRBD2	15	TRBV4-2	CASSQGLADYNEQFF	TGTGCCAGCAGCCAGGGACTAGCGGATTACAATGAGCAGTTCTTC
-	TRBJ1-1	-	13	TRBV7-2	CASRGTQNTEAFF	TGTGCCAGCAGGGGGACACAGAACACTGAAGCTTTCTTT
-	TRBJ2-7	-	15	TRBV28	CASSLGGGREAEQYF	TGTGCCAGCAGTCTGGGGGGGGGCAGGGAGGCCGAGCAGTACTTC
-	TRBJ2-3	TRBD2	16	TRBV7-2	CASSLGLAAMLNTQYF	TGTGCCAGCAGCTTAGGACTAGCGGCCATGCTAAATACGCAGTATTTT
-	TRBJ1-2	-	15	TRBV5-4	CASSSRGLGGYGYTF	TGTGCCAGCAGCTCACGGGGGTTGGGCGGCTATGGCTACACCTTC
-	TRBJ2-3	TRBD2	17	TRBV27	CASSSWGTSGGTDTQYF	TGTGCCAGCAGTTCGTGGGGGACTAGCGGGGGAACCGATACGCAGTATTTT
-	TRBJ1-1	-	15	TRBV7-9	CASTRGDAGNTEAFF	TGTGCCAGCACCCGGGGGGACGCCGGGAACACTGAAGCTTTCTTT
-	TRBJ1-3	-	15	TRBV2	CASSQTASSGNTIYF	TGTGCCAGCAGTCAGACGGCTAGCTCTGGAAACACCATATATTTT
few	TRBJ1-2	TRBD1	16	TRBV12-5	CASGWGQTLSSYGYTF	TGTGCTAGTGGTTGGGGACAGACTCTATCGAGCTACGGCTACACCTTC
once	TRBJ2-7	TRBD1	16	TRBV28	CASSLRDRGQTYEQYF	TGTGCCAGCAGTTTACGGGACAGGGGCCAAACCTACGAGCAGTACTTC
-	TRBJ2-7	TRBD1	15	TRBV13	CASSPLRQGDYERYF	TGTGCCAGCAGCCCGCTACGACAGGGCGACTACGAGCGGTACTTC
-	TRBJ2-5	TRBD2	16	TRBV9	CASSVTSGRAHETQYF	TGTGCCAGCAGCGTTACTAGCGGGAGGGCCCATGAGACCCAGTACTTC
-	TRBJ2-1	-	16	TRBV27	CASTRKGGSSYNEQFF	TGTGCCAGCACCCGAAAAGGGGGAAGCTCCTACAATGAGCAGTTCTTC
-	TRBJ1-4	-	16	TRBV10-3	CAISDPEGRFNEKLFF	TGTGCCATCAGTGATCCGGAGGGGAGATTTAATGAAAAACTGTTTTTT
-	TRBJ2-1	TRBD2	16	TRBV4-1	CASSQGRLARYNEQFF	TGCGCCAGCAGCCAAGGGCGACTAGCCCGTTACAATGAGCAGTTCTTC
-	TRBJ2-2	-	12	TRBV27	CASSRGAGELFF	TGTGCCAGCAGCAGGGGTGCCGGGGAGCTGTTTTTT
-	TRBJ1-4	-	14	TRBV28	CASSSPPGGEKLFF	TGTGCCAGCAGTTCCCCCCCGGGGGGTGAAAAACTGTTTTTT
-	TRBJ1-5	TRBD1	15	TRBV4-1	CASSQLGQGNQPQHF	TGCGCCAGCAGCCAGTTGGGACAGGGGAATCAGCCCCAGCATTTT
once	TRBJ2-1	TRBD2	18	TRBV2	CASTPASGRLSSYNEQFF	TGTGCCAGCACTCCGGCTAGCGGGAGGCTATCCTCCTACAATGAGCAGTTCTTC
-	TRBJ1-1	-	12	TRBV30	CAWDRLNTEAFF	TGTGCCTGGGACAGGCTAAACACTGAAGCTTTCTTT
once	TRBJ2-3	TRBD1	17	TRBV4-3	CASSPHAVTGRRNTQYF	TGCGCCAGCAGCCCTCACGCCGTGACAGGGAGACGAAATACGCAGTATTTT
-	TRBJ1-6	-	14	TRBV7-2	CASSSGTTNSPLHF	TGTGCCAGCAGCTCCGGGACAACGAATTCACCCCTCCACTTT
-	TRBJ1-2	-	15	TRBV4-3	CASSQGFGTLEDYTF	TGCGCCAGCAGCCAAGGGTTCGGGACACTAGAAGACTACACCTTC
-	TRBJ2-7	TRBD1	15	TRBV7-2	CASSPLTGAGYEQYF	TGTGCCAGCAGCCCGCTGACAGGGGCGGGCTACGAGCAGTACTTC
-	TRBJ1-3	-	15	TRBV6-5	CASSYSERGGNTIYF	TGTGCCAGCAGTTACTCAGAAAGAGGTGGAAACACCATATATTTT
-	TRBJ2-7	TRBD2	15	TRBV5-8	CASSPQSGSPYEQYF	TGTGCCAGCAGCCCTCAAAGCGGGAGTCCCTACGAGCAGTACTTC
-	TRBJ1-2	TRBD1	14	TRBV28	CASSTQGALPGYTF	TGTGCCAGCAGTACACAGGGGGCGCTCCCCGGCTACACCTTC
-	TRBJ2-1	-	16	TRBV5-1	CASSWGRVPGDNEQFF	TGCGCCAGCAGCTGGGGCCGGGTCCCGGGGGACAATGAGCAGTTCTTC
-	TRBJ1-1	-	11	TRBV30	CAWSGYGEAFF	TGTGCCTGGAGTGGCTATGGTGAAGCTTTCTTT
-	TRBJ2-3	-	14	TRBV27	CASSLSDGADTQYF	TGTGCCAGCAGTTTATCGGACGGGGCAGATACGCAGTATTTT
once	TRBJ1-6	-	13	TRBV4-1	CASSQLVDSPLHF	TGCGCCAGCAGCCAGCTTGTAGATTCACCCCTCCACTTT
-	TRBJ1-1	-	15	TRBV4-3	CASSQKGGSYTEAFF	TGCGCCAGCAGCCAAAAGGGGGGGAGCTACACTGAAGCTTTCTTT
-	TRBJ1-3	-	16	TRBV6-5	CASSWGGRGSGNTIYF	TGTGCCAGCAGTTGGGGGGGCAGGGGCTCTGGAAACACCATATATTTT
-	TRBJ2-7	-	16	TRBV13	CASSLGRGVSRYEQYF	TGTGCCAGCAGCTTAGGCCGGGGAGTAAGTCGTTACGAGCAGTACTTC
few	TRBJ2-7	-	14	TRBV5-6	CASSLGTANYEQYF	TGTGCCAGCAGCTTGGGGACAGCGAACTACGAGCAGTACTTC
-	TRBJ1-2	-	16	TRBV4-2	CASSPRDTPKGYGYTF	TGTGCCAGCAGCCCTCGAGACACACCAAAGGGGTATGGCTACACCTTC
-	TRBJ2-7	-	14	TRBV11-2	CASSLEVRTAEQYF	TGTGCCAGCAGCTTAGAAGTTAGGACAGCCGAGCAGTACTTC
once	TRBJ2-3	-	13	TRBV5-4	CASLLVGTDTQYF	TGTGCCAGCTTACTGGTCGGCACAGATACGCAGTATTTT
-	TRBJ1-2	-	14	TRBV28	CASSLAGSNYGYTF	TGTGCCAGCAGTTTAGCAGGGTCTAACTATGGCTACACCTTC
-	TRBJ2-2	TRBD1	14	TRBV7-9	CASSEDRVGGELFF	TGTGCCAGCAGCGAGGACAGGGTCGGCGGGGAGCTGTTTTTT
medium-sized	TRBJ2-3	-	14	TRBV18	CASSPPVGTDTQYF	TGTGCCAGCTCACCACCCGTAGGCACAGATACGCAGTATTTT
-	TRBJ1-1	-	14	TRBV5-1	CASSSGRGNTEAFF	TGCGCCAGCAGCTCTGGGAGGGGAAACACTGAAGCTTTCTTT
-	TRBJ1-2	TRBD1	14	TRBV5-4	CASSSGQGNYGYTF	TGTGCCAGCAGCTCGGGACAGGGAAACTATGGCTACACCTTC
-	TRBJ2-1	-	14	TRBV15	CATSRGLINNEQFF	TGTGCCACCAGCAGAGGGCTTATTAACAATGAGCAGTTCTTC
-	TRBJ1-1	-	14	TRBV5-6	CASSLATAYTEAFF	TGTGCCAGCAGCTTGGCGACAGCATACACTGAAGCTTTCTTT
-	TRBJ2-4	-	14	TRBV7-9	CASSLDIAKNIQYF	TGTGCCAGCAGCTTAGACATTGCCAAAAACATTCAGTACTTC
-	TRBJ1-6	TRBD1	15	TRBV6-6	CASSYGQGGNSPLHF	TGTGCCAGCAGTTATGGACAGGGGGGAAATTCACCCCTCCACTTT
-	TRBJ1-4	TRBD1	17	TRBV27	CASSRLYTGATNEKLFF	TGTGCCAGCAGTCGATTATATACAGGGGCAACTAATGAAAAACTGTTTTTT
-	TRBJ2-3	-	16	TRBV7-9	CASSLGRQETRDTQYF	TGTGCCAGCAGCTTGGGACGACAGGAAACAAGAGATACGCAGTATTTT
-	TRBJ1-1	TRBD1	13	TRBV18	CASSLTGFTEAFF	TGTGCCAGCTCACTGACAGGGTTCACTGAAGCTTTCTTT